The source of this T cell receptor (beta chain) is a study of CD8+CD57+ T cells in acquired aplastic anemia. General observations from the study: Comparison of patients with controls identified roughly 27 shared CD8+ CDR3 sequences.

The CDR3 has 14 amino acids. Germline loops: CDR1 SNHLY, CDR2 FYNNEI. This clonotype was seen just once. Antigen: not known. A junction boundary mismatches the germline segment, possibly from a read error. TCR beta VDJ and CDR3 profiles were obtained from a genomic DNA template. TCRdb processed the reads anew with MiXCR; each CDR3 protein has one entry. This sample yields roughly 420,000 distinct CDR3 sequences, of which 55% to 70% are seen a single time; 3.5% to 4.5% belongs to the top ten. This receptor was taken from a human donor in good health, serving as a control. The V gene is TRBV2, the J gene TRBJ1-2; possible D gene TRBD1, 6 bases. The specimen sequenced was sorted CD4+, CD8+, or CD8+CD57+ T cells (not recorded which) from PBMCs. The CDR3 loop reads CASSVQGGSSGHNF. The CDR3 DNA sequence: TGTGCCAGCAGTGTGCAAGGGGGTAGTTCTGGCCACAACTTC.